These T cell receptor beta chains were read from a single sample in a study of T-cell memory formation after mild COVID-19. Via MiXCR, TCRdb re-called the 5' RACE reads, giving one row per CDR3 protein. Among a few hundred thousand distinct CDR3 sequences listed, 25% to 30% were seen once. The sample taken for sequencing was PBMCs or a T cell subset sorted from them (not recorded which). Every receptor here comes from an adult woman who had mild COVID-19 (a few samples of this study predate the infection). Cell type and time point are not known. Each CDR3 is given with its conserved first and last residue. The D gene is left open where the match is weak. The size of a clone is reported for some rows only, either as once, few or many, or as a class for expanded clones.

- TRBJ1-6 TRBV20-1 - TGCAGTGCGACCTGGGGGGGCACCAATTCACCCCTCCACTTT CSATWGGTNSPLHF
- TRBJ2-7 TRBV12-3/TRBV12-4 - TGTGCCAGCAGTCCTAGTAGGTCCGAGCAGTACTTC CASSPSRSEQYF
- TRBJ2-1 TRBV3-1 - TGTGCCAGCAGCCAAGGCCAGGGGGGGTACAATGAGCAGTTCTTC CASSQGQGGYNEQFF
- TRBJ2-1 TRBV7-2 - TGTGCCAGCAGCTTAGGAGGTAGCGGAACCTACAATGAGCAGTTCTTC CASSLGGSGTYNEQFF
- TRBJ1-2 TRBV15 - TGTGCCACCAGCAGAGGTTCCGAGTCCTATGGCTACACCTTC CATSRGSESYGYTF
- TRBJ1-1 TRBV11-2 - TGTGCCAGCAGCTTAGCACGGAAAGGAGAGGACACTGAAGCTTTCTTT CASSLARKGEDTEAFF
few TRBJ1-4 TRBV12-3/TRBV12-4 - TGTGCCAGCAGTCCAGGCGAGCGATTGTGGGAAAAACTGTTTTTT CASSPGERLWEKLFF
- TRBJ2-6 TRBV11-2 - TGTGCCAGCTCTCTTGGGGTCGCCAACGTCCTGACTTTC CASSLGVANVLTF
- TRBJ1-5 TRBV12-3/TRBV12-4 - TGTGCCAGCAGTTTAGGCCAGGCAGGAACTCGGCCCCAGCATTTT CASSLGQAGTRPQHF
- TRBJ2-3 TRBV19 - TGTGCCACCCGATCCGGGCTAGCAAGGGGCGCAGATACGCAGTATTTT CATRSGLARGADTQYF
- TRBJ2-6 TRBV27 - TGTGCCACCAATGAGGGGTCTGGGGCCAACGTCCTGACTTTC CATNEGSGANVLTF
few TRBJ2-7 TRBV29-1 TRBD1 TGCAGCGTTGAAGCGAGGACAGGGCCCTACGAGCAGTACTTC CSVEARTGPYEQYF
few TRBJ1-4 TRBV6-5 TRBD1 TGTGCCAGCAGCCCCGAGACAGGGCCAAATGAAAAACTGTTTTTT CASSPETGPNEKLFF
few TRBJ2-7 TRBV9 TRBD2 TGTGCCAGCAGCGAATTTAGCGGGAGCTACGAGCAGTACTTC CASSEFSGSYEQYF
few TRBJ2-1 TRBV7-8 - TGTGCCAGCAGCTTAGAGGGCTACGATGAGCAGTTCTTC CASSLEGYDEQFF
- TRBJ1-2 TRBV12-3/TRBV12-4 - TGTGCCAGCAGTTTGCCGGGGAGCTATGGCTACACCTTC CASSLPGSYGYTF
- TRBJ2-7 TRBV6-2/TRBV6-3 - TGTGCCAGCAGTTACCAATCCTACGAGCAGTACTTC CASSYQSYEQYF
- TRBJ1-2 TRBV5-6 TRBD1 TGTGCCAGCAGAGCTGGGACAGGGGATCACTATGGCTACACCTTC CASRAGTGDHYGYTF
- TRBJ2-1 TRBV30 - TGTGCCTGGAGTGTAGGCCTTGATGAGCAGTTCTTC CAWSVGLDEQFF
- TRBJ2-7 TRBV5-1 TRBD1 TGCGCCAGCAGCTTGGTTCCCCAGGGGGCCTACGAGCAGTACTTC CASSLVPQGAYEQYF
few TRBJ2-7 TRBV9 - TGTGCCAGCAGCGTTAAGAGTGATGGGGGAAGCTCCTACGAGCAGTACTTC CASSVKSDGGSSYEQYF
- TRBJ2-1 TRBV11-2 - TGTGCCAGCAGCTCCCATCGTGGCGGCGAGATCTACAATGAGCAGTTCTTC CASSSHRGGEIYNEQFF
- TRBJ2-2 TRBV5-1 - TGCGCCAGCAGCTTGGCCTCGGCGGACACCGGGGAGCTGTTTTTT CASSLASADTGELFF
- TRBJ1-1 TRBV20-1 - TGCAGTGCTAGGAACAGGCCACGATCGGGAACTGAAGCTTTCTTT CSARNRPRSGTEAFF
few TRBJ1-6 TRBV6-5 TRBD1 TGTGCCAGCAGTACACAGGGGTGGAGTAATTCACCCCTCCACTTT CASSTQGWSNSPLHF
- TRBJ1-2 TRBV12-3/TRBV12-4 - TGTGCCAGCAGCCACAGGGATAACTATGGCTACACCTTC CASSHRDNYGYTF
- TRBJ1-5 TRBV24-1 - TGTGCCACCAGTGATTCCGGGCAGGGTATCGATAGCAATCAGCCCCAGCATTTT CATSDSGQGIDSNQPQHF